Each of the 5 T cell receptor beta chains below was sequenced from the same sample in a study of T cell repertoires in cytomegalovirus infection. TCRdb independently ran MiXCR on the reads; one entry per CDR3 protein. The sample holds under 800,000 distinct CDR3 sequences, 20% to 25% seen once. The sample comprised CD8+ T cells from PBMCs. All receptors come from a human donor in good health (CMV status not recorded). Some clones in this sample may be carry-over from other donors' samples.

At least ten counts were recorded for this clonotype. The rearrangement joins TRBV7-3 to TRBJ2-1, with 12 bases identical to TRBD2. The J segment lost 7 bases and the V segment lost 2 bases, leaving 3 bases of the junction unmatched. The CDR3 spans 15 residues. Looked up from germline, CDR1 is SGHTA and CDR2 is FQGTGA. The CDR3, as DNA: TGTGCCAGCAGCTTAGGACTAGCGGGAAGGAATGAGCAGTTCTTC. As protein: CASSLGLAGRNEQFF.

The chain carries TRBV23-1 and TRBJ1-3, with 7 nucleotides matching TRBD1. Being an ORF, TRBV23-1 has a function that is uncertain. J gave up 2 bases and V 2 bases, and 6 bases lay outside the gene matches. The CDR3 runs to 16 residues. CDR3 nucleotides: TGCGCCAGCAGTCAAGGGACAGCAACGACTGGAAACACCATATATTTT. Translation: CASSQGTATTGNTIYF.

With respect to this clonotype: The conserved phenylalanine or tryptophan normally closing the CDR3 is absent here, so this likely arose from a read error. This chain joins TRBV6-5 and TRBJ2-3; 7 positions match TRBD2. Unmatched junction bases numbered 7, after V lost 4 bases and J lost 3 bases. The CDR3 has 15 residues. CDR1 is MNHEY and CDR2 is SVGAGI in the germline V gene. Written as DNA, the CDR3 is TGTGCCAGCAGTTTCATGAGCGGGGCAACAGATACGCAGTATCTT. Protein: CASSFMSGATDTQYL.

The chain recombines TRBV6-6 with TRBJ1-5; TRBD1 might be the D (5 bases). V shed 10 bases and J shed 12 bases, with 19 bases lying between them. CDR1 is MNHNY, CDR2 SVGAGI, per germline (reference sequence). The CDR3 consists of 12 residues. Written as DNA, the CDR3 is TGTGCCACCACACCTGGGGGAAGACTCCAGCATTTT. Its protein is CATTPGGRLQHF.

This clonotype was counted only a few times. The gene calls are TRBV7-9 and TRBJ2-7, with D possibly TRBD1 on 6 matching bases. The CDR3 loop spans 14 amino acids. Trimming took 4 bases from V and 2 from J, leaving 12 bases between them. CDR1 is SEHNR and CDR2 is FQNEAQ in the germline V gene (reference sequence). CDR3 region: CASSSPGQPYEQYV. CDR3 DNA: TGTGCCAGCAGCTCTCCGGGACAACCCTACGAGCAGTACGTC.